A selection of T cell receptor beta chains follows, all from one sample in a study of cytomegalovirus exposure and HLA in healthy donors. Assay used: immunoSEQ multiplex PCR; TCRdb lists only in-frame clones, some missing. This sample yields 200,000 to 250,000 clones, of which about 80% are seen a single time; about 2.5% belongs to the top ten. The specimen was PBMCs. These receptors all stem from a woman aged 60-70 years in good health and CMV-seropositive. The CDR3 runs from the conserved cysteine through the conserved F or W. D genes are given only for firm matches. Clone size is not always given. Where it is, it says once, few, many or a class for expanded clones.

J: TRBJ1-5
D: -
size: -
V: TRBV6-1
CDR3: CASSEAWPSNQPQHF
DNA: TGTGCCAGCAGTGAAGCCTGGCCGAGCAATCAGCCCCAGCATTTT

J: TRBJ1-1
D: -
size: -
V: TRBV6-5
CDR3: CAILAISRNEAFF
DNA: TGTGCCATCCTAGCAATTAGTCGGAATGAAGCTTTCTTT

J: TRBJ2-3
D: -
size: -
V: TRBV5-5
CDR3: CASSKDPGTGDTQYF
DNA: TGTGCCAGCAGCAAGGACCCAGGGACTGGCGATACGCAGTATTTT

J: TRBJ2-1
D: TRBD2
size: -
V: TRBV19
CDR3: CASSIDGTSNNEQFF
DNA: TGTGCCAGTAGTATTGACGGGACTAGCAACAATGAGCAGTTCTTC

J: TRBJ1-1
D: -
size: few
V: TRBV23-1
CDR3: CASSQSAGTSNEAFF
DNA: TGCGCCAGCAGTCAATCGGCCGGGACAAGTAATGAAGCTTTCTTT

J: TRBJ1-2
D: -
size: few
V: TRBV6-6
CDR3: CASSYSARPDGYTF
DNA: TGTGCCAGCAGTTACTCCGCGAGGCCGGATGGCTACACCTTC

J: TRBJ1-5
D: -
size: -
V: TRBV2
CDR3: CAGGALSNQPQHF
DNA: TGTGCCGGGGGGGCCCTTAGCAATCAGCCCCAGCATTTT

J: TRBJ1-3
D: TRBD1
size: once
V: TRBV4-3
CDR3: CASSQGQDSGNTIYF
DNA: TGCGCCAGCAGCCAGGGACAGGACTCTGGAAACACCATATATTTT

J: TRBJ2-3
D: TRBD1
size: few
V: TRBV9
CDR3: CASSVEGAGAQYF
DNA: TGTGCCAGCAGCGTAGAGGGGGCCGGAGCGCAGTATTTT

J: TRBJ2-2
D: -
size: -
V: TRBV5-6
CDR3: CASSLRLVRVNTGELFF
DNA: TGTGCCAGCAGCCTCCGGTTGGTGCGGGTCAACACCGGGGAGCTGTTTTTT

J: TRBJ2-5
D: -
size: -
V: TRBV4-2
CDR3: CASSSSPQETQYF
DNA: TGTGCCAGCAGCTCGAGCCCCCAAGAGACCCAGTACTTC

J: TRBJ1-1
D: TRBD1
size: -
V: TRBV27
CDR3: CASSSGGTFTEAFF
DNA: TGTGCCAGCAGTTCAGGGGGCACCTTCACTGAAGCTTTCTTT

J: TRBJ2-7
D: -
size: -
V: TRBV6-1
CDR3: CASSDPLASFSYEQYF
DNA: TGTGCCAGCAGTGACCCTTTGGCTTCTTTCTCCTACGAGCAGTACTTC

J: TRBJ1-1
D: TRBD1
size: once
V: TRBV28
CDR3: CASLGGVRNTEAFF
DNA: TGTGCCAGCTTAGGGGGCGTTAGAAACACTGAAGCTTTCTTT

J: TRBJ2-7
D: TRBD2
size: once
V: TRBV5-6
CDR3: CASSLVGTSGGLDF
DNA: TGTGCCAGCAGCCTGGTGGGGACTAGCGGGGGACTAGACTTC

J: TRBJ2-7
D: -
size: -
V: TRBV27
CDR3: CASSLLGGNEQYF
DNA: TGTGCCAGCAGTTTGTTGGGGGGAAACGAGCAGTACTTC